Below, 10 T cell receptor beta chains from the same sample are listed, as sequenced in a study of T cell clonality in common variable immunodeficiency. Clones were sequenced by immunoSEQ multiplex PCR, and TCRdb holds only the in-frame ones, with some missing. The sample presents 25,000 to 35,000 clones, none singletons. The sequencing input was peripheral blood mononuclear cells. The source is a person between 18 and 70 years old in good health.

There are many counts of this clone. The read stops 3 residues short of the end of the CDR3; the missing end is completed from the germline J gene. This chain links TRBV20-1 with TRBJ2-5; D might be TRBD2 (6 bases). The length of the CDR3 is 15 residues. The germline V and J ends were trimmed by 6 bases and 0 bases, with 17 bases remaining between them. Germline V CDR1 and CDR2: DFQATT, SNEGSKA (reference sequence). CDR3 DNA, as far as it was read: TGCAGTGCCATAAACCTCCGGGACTACCAAGAGACC. Translated: CSAINLRDYQET. The CDR3 in its entirety is CSAINLRDYQETQYF.

There are many counts of this clone. The CDR3 DNA, read in part, is TGCGCCAGCAGCCAAGAACCCTTGACAGGGAACAAAAACATT. This codes for CASSQEPLTGNKNI. The complete CDR3 reads CASSQEPLTGNKNIQYF. The chain employs TRBV4-1 and TRBJ2-4; 7 nucleotides agree with TRBD1. The read comes to an end 3 residues before the CDR3 does, leaving the germline J gene to fill in the end. Germline V gene lookup returns CDR1 MGHRA and CDR2 YSYEKL. Germline trimming cut 0 bases from V and 3 bases from J; bases unmatched to any gene: 8. The CDR3 totals 17 residues.

This clone was recorded a few times. The sequenced fragment ends 3 residues before the CDR3 boundary, so the rest is inferred from the germline J gene. The chain employs TRBV27 and TRBJ2-5, with D maybe TRBD2 (6 bases). The V end lost 1 base, the J end lost 5 bases, and 11 bases lay between the germline ends. The germline V gene encodes CDR1 MNHEY and CDR2 SMNVEV (reference sequence). This CDR3 spans 14 amino acids. CDR3 DNA, as far as it was read: TGTGCCAGCAGTTTATTGGGGACTGAGGAGACC. Translating gives CASSLLGTEET. The complete CDR3 reads CASSLLGTEETQYF.

This clone was observed many times. The read terminates 3 residues before the CDR3 end, so the remaining end is supplied by the germline J gene. The chain employs TRBV20-1 and TRBJ2-2, with TRBD2 matching 9 bases. Germline CDR1 and CDR2: DFQATT and SNEGSKA (reference sequence). There are 17 residues in the CDR3. V shed 0 bases, J shed 1 base, and the junction held 6 bases outside the gene matches. CDR3 DNA, as far as it was read: TGCAGTGCTAGAGAGGGTAGCGGGAGAGGGAACACCGGGGAG. It specifies CSAREGSGRGNTGE. The entire CDR3 sequence reads CSAREGSGRGNTGELFF.

This clone was observed many times. The read comes to an end 3 residues before the CDR3 does, leaving the germline J gene to fill in the end. V and J are TRBV20-1 and TRBJ1-1; no clear D. From germline, CDR1 is DFQATT and CDR2 SNEGSKA (reference sequence). The CDR3 sequence is 12 residues long. Trimming stripped 3 bases from V and 1 base from J, with 6 bases between. CDR3 DNA, as far as it was read: TGCAGTGCTAGCATGTGGAACACTGAA. Protein product: CSASMWNTE. The whole CDR3 is CSASMWNTEAFF.

This clone has just a few counts. The read finishes 3 residues shy of the CDR3 end, and the germline J gene is used to complete it. The rearrangement joins TRBV11-2 to TRBJ1-2, with no clear D. Germline CDR1 and CDR2: SGHAT and FQNNGV. The CDR3 extends over 15 amino acids. CDR3 protein: CASSLRSGLSYDYTF. CDR3 bases read: TGTGCCAGCAGCTTACGGTCAGGCCTCTCCTACGAC.

This clone was found a few times. The read gets to within 3 residues of the CDR3 end, and the germline J gene fills in the rest. This chain uses TRBV5-1 with TRBJ2-1; D remains ambiguous. CDR3 size: 13 residues. Germline CDR1 reads SGHRS; CDR2 reads YFSETQ. Trimming stripped 0 bases from V and 3 bases from J, with 4 bases between. The CDR3 spells CASSLVDYNEQFF. The sequenced part of the CDR3 DNA is TGCGCCAGCAGCTTGGTAGACTACAATGAG.

This clone was picked up many times. Read coverage stops 3 residues before the CDR3 terminus; the germline J gene supplies the remainder. The chain recombines TRBV7-2 with TRBJ1-2; TRBD1 matches 7 bases. The CDR3 is 13 residues long. Germline V CDR1 and CDR2: SGHTA, FQGNSA. The CDR3: CASSVNRGRGYTF. Partial CDR3 DNA: TGTGCCAGCAGCGTCAACAGGGGTCGAGGC.

This clone was seen repeatedly, ten times or more. The read stops 3 residues short of the end of the CDR3; the missing end is completed from the germline J gene. The rearrangement joins TRBV20-1 to TRBJ2-2, with D unclear. CDR3 length: 14 amino acids. CDR1 and CDR2 (germline): DFQATT, SNEGSKA (reference sequence). The V gene lost 4 bases and the J gene lost 1 base, with 10 bases spanning the gap. The DNA read from the CDR3 is TGCAGTGCTAAAGGGCTACAGAACACCGGGGAG. The encoded protein is CSAKGLQNTGE. In full, the CDR3 is CSAKGLQNTGELFF.

This clone was detected only a few times. The read comes to an end 3 residues before the CDR3 does, leaving the germline J gene to fill in the end. V usage is TRBV11-3 and J usage is TRBJ1-2, with a weak D call TRBD1 (6 bases). CDR1 is SGHNT, CDR2 YENEEA, per germline. CDR3 length: 13 residues. CDR3 residues: CASSLQGRETYTF. The sequenced CDR3 bases are TGTGCCAGCAGCCTACAGGGCAGAGAGACC.